The 15 T cell receptor beta chains given below trace back to one sample, sequenced in a study of T-cell memory formation after mild COVID-19. In TCRdb, the 5' RACE reads were re-called with MiXCR into one record per CDR3 protein. The sample holds hundreds of thousands of distinct CDR3 sequences, roughly 17% seen once. Sequenced: PBMCs or a T cell subset sorted from them (not recorded which). The source is an adult woman who had mild COVID-19 (a few samples of this study predate the infection). Cell type and time point are not known.

CDR3 in amino acids: CASSVDGGVSGNTIYF. For the CDR3, the DNA is TGTGCCAGCAGCGTGGACGGGGGAGTCTCTGGAAACACCATATATTTT. V usage is TRBV9 and J usage is TRBJ1-3, with a weak D call TRBD1 (5 bases). This CDR3 comprises 16 residues. The ends were cut back, 2 bases at V and 0 bases at J, with 12 bases in the middle. The germline CDR1 and CDR2 sequences are SGDLS and YYNGEE.

This clonotype was picked up a small number of times. This CDR3 reads CASSGQGISPLHF. CDR3 bases: TGTGCCAGCAGCGGACAGGGGATTTCACCCCTCCACTTT. The rearrangement uses TRBV12-3 or TRBV12-4 and TRBJ1-6, with TRBD1 matching 9 bases. This CDR3 has 13 amino acids. V trimming: 6 bases; J trimming: 9 bases; junction bases outside the gene matches: 3.

Only a few counts were recorded for this clonotype. J is TRBJ2-3 and V is TRBV5-5; 8 nucleotides agree with TRBD1. CDR3 length equals 17 residues. The V gene's germline CDR1 is SGHKS and CDR2 YYEKEE (reference sequence). The V segment lost 1 base and the J segment 5 bases; nucleotides outside the gene matches: 12. The CDR3 sequence: CASSLMEVTGDGDTQYF. The DNA for the CDR3 is TGTGCCAGCAGCTTGATGGAGGTGACAGGGGATGGAGATACGCAGTATTTT.

J is TRBJ2-1 and V is TRBV9, with D possibly matching TRBD1 (5 bases). The V gene's germline CDR1 is SGDLS and CDR2 YYNGEE. The CDR3 has 17 amino acids. V lost 0 bases and J 0 bases, leaving 13 bases between the germline ends. The CDR3 loop reads CASSVEDSLSSYNEQFF. The DNA of the CDR3 is TGTGCCAGCAGCGTAGAAGACAGCCTCAGCTCCTACAATGAGCAGTTCTTC.

This clonotype occurred a few times. This chain joins TRBV5-1 and TRBJ2-2; 11 bases agree with TRBD2. The length of the CDR3 is 17 residues. V shed 3 bases and J 3 bases; nucleotides not matched to a gene: 7. Germline values: CDR1 SGHRS, CDR2 YFSETQ. CDR3 sequence reads: CASSSSPSGGYTGELFF. The CDR3, as DNA: TGCGCCAGCAGCTCCTCCCCTAGCGGGGGGTACACCGGGGAGCTGTTTTTT.

V is TRBV21-1 and J is TRBJ2-7. TRBV21-1 has pseudogene status. The CDR3 has 13 residues. In DNA, the CDR3 is TGTGCCAGCAGCAAGCACTCCGCCTACGAGCAGTACTTC. Residues: CASSKHSAYEQYF.

V usage is TRBV7-9 and J usage is TRBJ2-1; the D gene is possibly TRBD1 (5 bases). Trimming shortened V by 0 bases and J by 4 bases, and 7 bases separated the two germline ends. This CDR3 has 14 residues. The germline gives CDR1 SEHNR, CDR2 FQNEAQ (reference sequence). Here the CDR3 DNA reads TGTGCCAGCAGCTTAGCGGACAATTACAATGAGCAGTTCTTC. The encoded protein is CASSLADNYNEQFF.

This clonotype was observed a few times. The chain links TRBV7-3 to TRBJ2-1, with D possibly being TRBD1 or TRBD2 (5 bases each). The V and J ends lost 0 bases and 9 bases respectively, with 18 bases between them. The CDR3 is 16 amino acids. Germline lookup yields CDR1 SGHTA and CDR2 FQGTGA. The CDR3 loop is CASSLTGDGFQGEQFF. The CDR3, as DNA: TGTGCCAGCAGCTTAACGGGAGACGGCTTTCAGGGTGAGCAGTTCTTC.

The chain combines TRBV3-1 with TRBJ2-1; 7 positions match TRBD1. The germline CDR1 and CDR2 sequences are LGHDT and YNNKEL (reference sequence). This CDR3 contains 16 residues. V was pared by 3 bases and J by 4 bases, with 9 bases of the junction left unmatched. The CDR3 here is CASSHIRQGLYNEQFF. The CDR3 DNA sequence: TGTGCCAGCAGCCACATTAGACAGGGATTATACAATGAGCAGTTCTTC.

To note about this clonotype: Germline is not matched at one junction end, which may reflect a read error. This chain connects TRBV29-1 to TRBJ1-2; unclear D gene. The V gene's germline CDR1 is SQVTM and CDR2 ANQGSEA. The CDR3 has 13 amino acids. The CDR3 loop reads CSVKEMGNYGYTF. CDR3 coding DNA: TGCAGCGTTAAAGAAATGGGCAACTATGGCTACACCTTC.

This clonotype occurred a few times. The chain carries TRBV24-1 and TRBJ2-5; no clear D. Deletions cut 3 bases from V and 4 bases from J, with 11 bases between. The CDR3 spans 14 residues. Germline V gives CDR1 KGHDR, CDR2 SFDVKD. DNA of the CDR3: TGTGCCACCAGTGATCGTCCCTTGGGAGAGACCCAGTACTTC. Protein product: CATSDRPLGETQYF.

J is TRBJ2-3 and V is TRBV7-9; 12 bases match TRBD2. The CDR3 is 17 amino acids. J was trimmed by 4 bases and V by 2 bases; bases with no gene match: 7. Germline values: CDR1 SEHNR, CDR2 FQNEAQ (reference sequence). CDR3 nucleotide sequence: TGTGCCAGCAGCTTAATTGAACTAGCGGGAGGTCCAGATACGCAGTATTTT. Amino acids: CASSLIELAGGPDTQYF.

This chain joins TRBV6-5 and TRBJ2-7, with 8 bases aligning to TRBD1. Germline trimming cut 2 bases from V and 2 bases from J; bases unmatched to any gene: 2. CDR1 is MNHEY, CDR2 SVGAGI, per germline. The length of the CDR3 is 14 residues. Written as DNA, the CDR3 is TGTGCCAGCAGTTACCGGGACAGGACCTACGAGCAGTACTTC. This encodes CASSYRDRTYEQYF.

This clonotype occurred a few times. This chain uses TRBV5-4 with TRBJ2-1, with 7 nucleotides matching TRBD1. This CDR3 comprises 12 residues. J gave up 6 bases and V 3 bases, and 0 bases lay outside the gene matches. Germline V gene sequence: CDR1 SGHNT, CDR2 YYREEE (reference sequence). CDR3 protein: CASSWDSNEQFF. The CDR3 nucleotides read TGTGCCAGCAGCTGGGACAGCAATGAGCAGTTCTTC.

The genes are TRBV7-2 and TRBJ1-1; no firm D call. V dropped 0 bases and J dropped 3 bases, with 11 bases sitting between them. This CDR3 spans 15 amino acids. The germline CDR1 and CDR2 sequences are SGHTA and FQGNSA. The CDR3, as DNA: TGTGCCAGCAGCTTAGCGCCGACAAGAGACACTGAAGCTTTCTTT. This codes for CASSLAPTRDTEAFF.